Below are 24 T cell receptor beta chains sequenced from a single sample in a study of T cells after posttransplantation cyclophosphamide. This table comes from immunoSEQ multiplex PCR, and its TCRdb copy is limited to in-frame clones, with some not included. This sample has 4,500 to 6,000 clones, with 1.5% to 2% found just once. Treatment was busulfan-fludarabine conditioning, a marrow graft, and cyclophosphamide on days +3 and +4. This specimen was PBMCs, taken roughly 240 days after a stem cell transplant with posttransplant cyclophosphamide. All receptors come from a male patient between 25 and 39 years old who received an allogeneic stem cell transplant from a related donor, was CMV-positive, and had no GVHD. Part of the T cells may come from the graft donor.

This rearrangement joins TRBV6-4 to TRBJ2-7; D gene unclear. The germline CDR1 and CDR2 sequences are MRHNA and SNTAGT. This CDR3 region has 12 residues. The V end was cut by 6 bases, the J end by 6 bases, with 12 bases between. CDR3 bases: TGTGCCAGCAGCCCCCTTGGAGTCGAGCAGTACTTC. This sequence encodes CASSPLGVEQYF.

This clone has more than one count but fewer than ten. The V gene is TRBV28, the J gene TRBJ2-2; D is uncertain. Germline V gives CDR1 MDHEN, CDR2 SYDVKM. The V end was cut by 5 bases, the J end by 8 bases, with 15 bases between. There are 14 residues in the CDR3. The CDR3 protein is CASSPPFSFGELFF. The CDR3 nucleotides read TGTGCCAGCAGTCCACCCTTTAGTTTTGGGGAGCTGTTTTTT.

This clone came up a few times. The CDR3 DNA follows: TGTGCCAGCAGTTATTTAGGCGGAGAGACCCAGTACTTC. Translation gives CASSYLGGETQYF. The chain has TRBV6-5 and TRBJ2-5; D not resolved. V was pared by 3 bases and J by 4 bases, with 9 bases between. Germline V gene lookup returns CDR1 MNHEY and CDR2 SVGAGI. This CDR3 is 13 amino acids long.

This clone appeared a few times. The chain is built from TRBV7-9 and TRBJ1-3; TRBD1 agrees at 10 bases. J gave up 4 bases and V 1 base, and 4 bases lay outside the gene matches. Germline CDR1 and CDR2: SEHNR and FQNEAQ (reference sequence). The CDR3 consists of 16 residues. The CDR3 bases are TGTGCCAGCAGCTTAGGACAGGGGGCGCAAGGAAACACCATATATTTT. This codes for CASSLGQGAQGNTIYF.

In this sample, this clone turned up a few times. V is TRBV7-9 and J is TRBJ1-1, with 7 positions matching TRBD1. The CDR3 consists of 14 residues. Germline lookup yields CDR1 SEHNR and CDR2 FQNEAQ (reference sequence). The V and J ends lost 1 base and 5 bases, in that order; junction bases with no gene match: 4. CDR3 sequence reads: CASSLETGMTEAFF. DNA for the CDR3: TGTGCCAGCAGCTTAGAGACAGGGATGACTGAAGCTTTCTTT.

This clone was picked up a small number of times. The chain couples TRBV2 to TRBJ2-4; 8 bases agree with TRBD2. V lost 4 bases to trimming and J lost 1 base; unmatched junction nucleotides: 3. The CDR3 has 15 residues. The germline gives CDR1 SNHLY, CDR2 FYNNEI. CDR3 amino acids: CASSGTSWAKNIQYF. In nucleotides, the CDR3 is TGTGCCAGCAGTGGGACTAGCTGGGCCAAAAACATTCAGTACTTC.

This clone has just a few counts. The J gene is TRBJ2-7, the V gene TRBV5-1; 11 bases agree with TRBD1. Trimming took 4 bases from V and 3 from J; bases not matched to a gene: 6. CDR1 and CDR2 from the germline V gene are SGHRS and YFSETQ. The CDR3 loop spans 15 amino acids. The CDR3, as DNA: TGCGCCAGCAGCAGGGACAGGGGGGGGTTCTACGAGCAGTACTTC. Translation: CASSRDRGGFYEQYF.

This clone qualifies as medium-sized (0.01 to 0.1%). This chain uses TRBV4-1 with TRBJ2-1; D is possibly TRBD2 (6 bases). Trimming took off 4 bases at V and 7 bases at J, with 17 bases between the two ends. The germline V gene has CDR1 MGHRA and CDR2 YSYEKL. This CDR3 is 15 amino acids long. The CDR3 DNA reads TGCGCCAGCAGCCTGCGGGGAGATTTGGGGAATGAGCAGTTCTTC. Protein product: CASSLRGDLGNEQFF.

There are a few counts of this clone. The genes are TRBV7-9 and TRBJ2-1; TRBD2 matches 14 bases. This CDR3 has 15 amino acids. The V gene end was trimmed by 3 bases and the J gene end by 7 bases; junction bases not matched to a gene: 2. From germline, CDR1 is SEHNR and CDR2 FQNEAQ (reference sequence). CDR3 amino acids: CASSFGTSGSNEQFF. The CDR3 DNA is TGTGCCAGCAGCTTCGGGACTAGCGGGAGTAATGAGCAGTTCTTC. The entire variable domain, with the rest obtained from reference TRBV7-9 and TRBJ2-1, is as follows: DTGVSQNPRHKITKRGQNVTFRCDPISEHNRLYWYRQTLGQGPEFLTYFQNEAQLEKSRLLSDRFSAERPKGSFSTLEIQRTEQGDSAMYLCASSFGTSGSNEQFFGPGTRLTVL.

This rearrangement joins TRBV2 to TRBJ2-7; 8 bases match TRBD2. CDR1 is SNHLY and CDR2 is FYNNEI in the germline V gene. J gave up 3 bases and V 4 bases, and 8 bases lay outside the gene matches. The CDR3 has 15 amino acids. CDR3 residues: CASSGPSTSGYEQYF. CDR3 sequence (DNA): TGTGCCAGCAGTGGACCCAGTACTAGCGGCTACGAGCAGTACTTC.

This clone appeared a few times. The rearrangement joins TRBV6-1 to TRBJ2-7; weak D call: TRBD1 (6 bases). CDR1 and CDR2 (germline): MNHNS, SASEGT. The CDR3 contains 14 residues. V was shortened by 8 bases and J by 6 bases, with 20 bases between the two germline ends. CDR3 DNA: TGTGCCAGCCCATCTCACAGGGATGCGAGCGAGCAGTACTTC. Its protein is CASPSHRDASEQYF.

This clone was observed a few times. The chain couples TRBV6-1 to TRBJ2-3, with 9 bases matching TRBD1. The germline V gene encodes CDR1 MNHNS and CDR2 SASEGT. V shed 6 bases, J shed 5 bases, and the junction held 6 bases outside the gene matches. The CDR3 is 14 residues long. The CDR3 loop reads CASRQGARGDTQYF. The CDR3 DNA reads TGTGCCAGCAGACAGGGGGCAAGAGGAGATACGCAGTATTTT.

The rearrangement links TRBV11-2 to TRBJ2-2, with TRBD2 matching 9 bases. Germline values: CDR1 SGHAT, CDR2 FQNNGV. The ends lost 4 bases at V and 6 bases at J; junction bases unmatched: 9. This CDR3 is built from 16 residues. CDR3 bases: TGTGCCAGCAGCTACTCCGGGACTAGCCATTCCGGGGAGCTGTTTTTT. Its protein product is CASSYSGTSHSGELFF. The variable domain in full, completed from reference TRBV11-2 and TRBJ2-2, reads EAGVAQSPRYKIIEKRQSVAFWCNPISGHATLYWYQQILGQGPKLLIQFQNNGVVDDSQLPKDRFSAERLKGVDSTLKIQPAKLEDSAVYLCASSYSGTSHSGELFFGEGSRLTVL.

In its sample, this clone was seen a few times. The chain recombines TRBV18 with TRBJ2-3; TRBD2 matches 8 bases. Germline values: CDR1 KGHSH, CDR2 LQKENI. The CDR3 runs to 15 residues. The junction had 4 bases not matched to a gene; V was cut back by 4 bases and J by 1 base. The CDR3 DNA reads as TGTGCCAGCTCACTGCTTAGCGGGGGCACAGATACGCAGTATTTT. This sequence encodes CASSLLSGGTDTQYF.

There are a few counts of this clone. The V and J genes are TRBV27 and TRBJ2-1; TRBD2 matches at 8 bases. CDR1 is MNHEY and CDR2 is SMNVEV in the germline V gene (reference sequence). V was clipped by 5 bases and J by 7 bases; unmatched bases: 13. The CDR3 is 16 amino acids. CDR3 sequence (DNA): TGTGCCAGCAGTCCCTCGGGGGGCGGGGGGATGAATGAGCAGTTCTTC. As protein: CASSPSGGGGMNEQFF.

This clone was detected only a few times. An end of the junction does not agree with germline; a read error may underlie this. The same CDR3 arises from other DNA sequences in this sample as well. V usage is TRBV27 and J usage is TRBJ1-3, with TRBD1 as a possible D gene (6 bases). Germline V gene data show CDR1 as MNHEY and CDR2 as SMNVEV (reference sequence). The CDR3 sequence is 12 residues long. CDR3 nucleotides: TGTGCCAGCAGTTCACAGGGAAACACTATATATTTT. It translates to CASSSQGNTIYF.

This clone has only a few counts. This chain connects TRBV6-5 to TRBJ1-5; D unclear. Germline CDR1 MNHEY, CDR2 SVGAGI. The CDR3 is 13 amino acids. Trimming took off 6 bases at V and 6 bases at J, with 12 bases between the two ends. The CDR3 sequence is CASRERRSQPQHF. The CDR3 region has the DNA TGTGCCAGCAGAGAGAGAAGGAGTCAGCCCCAGCATTTT.

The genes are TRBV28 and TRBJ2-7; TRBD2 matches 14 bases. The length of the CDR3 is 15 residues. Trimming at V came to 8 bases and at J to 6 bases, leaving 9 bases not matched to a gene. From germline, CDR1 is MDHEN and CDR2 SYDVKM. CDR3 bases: TGTGCCAGCCGATCCGGGACTAGCGGGAGAAGCGAGCAGTACTTC. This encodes CASRSGTSGRSEQYF.

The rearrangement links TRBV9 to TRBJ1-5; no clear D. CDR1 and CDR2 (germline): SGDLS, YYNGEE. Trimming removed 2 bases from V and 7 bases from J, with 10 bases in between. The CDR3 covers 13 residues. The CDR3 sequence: CASSVMGGQPQHF. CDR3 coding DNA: TGTGCCAGCAGCGTGATGGGAGGACAGCCCCAGCATTTT. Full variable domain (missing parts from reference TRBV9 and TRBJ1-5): DSGVTQTPKHLITATGQRVTLRCSPRSGDLSVYWYQQSLDQGLQFLIQYYNGEERAKGNILERFSAQQFPDLHSELNLSSLELGDSALYFCASSVMGGQPQHFGDGTRLSIL.

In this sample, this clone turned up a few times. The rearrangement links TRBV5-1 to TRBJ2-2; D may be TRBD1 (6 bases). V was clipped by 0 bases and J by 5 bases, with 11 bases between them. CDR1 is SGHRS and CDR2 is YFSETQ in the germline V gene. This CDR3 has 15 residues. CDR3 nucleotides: TGCGCCAGCAGCTTGGGACAGGTATCTACCGGGGAGCTGTTTTTT. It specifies CASSLGQVSTGELFF.

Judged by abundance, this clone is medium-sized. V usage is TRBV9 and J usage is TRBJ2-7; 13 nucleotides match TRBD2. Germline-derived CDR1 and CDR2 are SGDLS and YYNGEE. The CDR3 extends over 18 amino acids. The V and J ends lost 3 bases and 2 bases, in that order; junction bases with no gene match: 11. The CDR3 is CASSGGTSGMSSPYEQYF. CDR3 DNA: TGTGCCAGCAGCGGAGGGACTAGCGGGATGTCTTCCCCCTACGAGCAGTACTTC.

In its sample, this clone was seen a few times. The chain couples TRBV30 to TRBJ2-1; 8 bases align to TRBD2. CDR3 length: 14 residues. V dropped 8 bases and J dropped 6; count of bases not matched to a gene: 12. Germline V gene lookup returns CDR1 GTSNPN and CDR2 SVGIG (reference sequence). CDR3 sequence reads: CAAQGRGALNEQFF. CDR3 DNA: TGTGCCGCCCAGGGGCGGGGGGCCCTCAATGAGCAGTTCTTC.

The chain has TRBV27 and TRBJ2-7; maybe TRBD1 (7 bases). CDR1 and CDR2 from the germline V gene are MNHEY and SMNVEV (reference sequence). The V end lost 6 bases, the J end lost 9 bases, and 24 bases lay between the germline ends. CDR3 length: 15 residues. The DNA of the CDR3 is TGTGCCAGCAGCGCGACAGGGTCCTATGGAGGGGGGCAGTACTTC. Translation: CASSATGSYGGGQYF.

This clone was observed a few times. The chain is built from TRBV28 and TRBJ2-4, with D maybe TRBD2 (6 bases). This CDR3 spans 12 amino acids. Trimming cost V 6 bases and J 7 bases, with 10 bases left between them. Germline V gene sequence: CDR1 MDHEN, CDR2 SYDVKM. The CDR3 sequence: CASSLAFNIQYF. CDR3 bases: TGTGCCAGCAGCCTAGCGTTCAACATTCAGTACTTC.